This T cell receptor (beta chain) is from a study of T-cell reconstitution after alpha-beta-depleted transplantation in children. Researchers prepared the TCRbeta library using unique molecular identifiers, the study reports. TCRdb redid the calling of the PCR reads with MiXCR, one entry per CDR3 protein. The table includes around 700,000 distinct CDR3 sequences, about an eighth detected once. This clonotype was observed at least ten times. Sample: PBMCs, taken before TCRalphabeta/CD19-depleted stem cell transplant. The clonotype was recovered from a girl aged 2-10 years with congenital amegakaryocytic thrombocytopenia, due to receive a stem cell transplant.

The CDR3 reads CASSLGGFYEAFF. As DNA, the CDR3 is TGTGCCAGCAGTTTAGGGGGTTTCTATGAAGCTTTCTTT. The genes are TRBV12-3 or TRBV12-4 and TRBJ1-1, with D hard to call. The CDR3 sequence is 13 residues long. Deletions cut 1 base from V and 7 bases from J, with 10 bases between.